Listed below are T cell receptor beta chains from one sample, sequenced in a study of T cell responses to AZD1222 COVID-19 vaccine. Profiled with immunoSEQ multiplex PCR; TCRdb holds only in-frame clones, not every one. Seen here are 130,000 to 150,000 clones, around 90% observed once, and the top ten hold 5% to 6.5%. Sequenced material: peripheral blood, taken on day 0 of AZD1222 vaccination. The receptors stem from an adult in good health. CDR3s include the opening cysteine and the closing phenylalanine or tryptophan. D genes are given only for firm matches. Clone size is stated in some rows and not others, as once, few, many or a class when expanded.

cdr3_nt | cdr3_aa | j_call | clone_size | v_call | d_call
TGTGCCAGCAGTCTCAGGGGGCCCAGGGCAAACATTCAGTACTTC | CASSLRGPRANIQYF | TRBJ2-4 | NA | TRBV28 | TRBD1
TGTGCCAGCAGCTTGTTTCAGGACAGCCCTTACAATGAGCAGTTCTTC | CASSLFQDSPYNEQFF | TRBJ2-1 | NA | TRBV5-6 | NA
TGTGCCAGTAGTATTAGCGGCTTCTCCTACGAGCAGTACTTC | CASSISGFSYEQYF | TRBJ2-7 | NA | TRBV19 | NA
TGTGCCAGCAGCACTCTAGCGGGAGGTTTCTCAGATACGCAGTATTTT | CASSTLAGGFSDTQYF | TRBJ2-3 | NA | TRBV7-9 | TRBD2
TGTGCCAGCAGCTTGGGTTATGAACTGGGCTCCTACGAGCAGTACTTC | CASSLGYELGSYEQYF | TRBJ2-7 | once | TRBV5-6 | NA
TGTGCCAGCAGCTTAGGCACAGATACGCAGTATTTT | CASSLGTDTQYF | TRBJ2-3 | NA | TRBV7-9 | NA
TGTGCCAGCAGTTTGGGGAGGAACCCGGATGGCTACACCTTC | CASSLGRNPDGYTF | TRBJ1-2 | NA | TRBV27 | NA
TGTGCCAGCAGCTTAGATCGGGAAAAGGGTGGCTACACCTTC | CASSLDREKGGYTF | TRBJ1-2 | NA | TRBV7-9 | NA
TGTGCCAGCAGCCCCCGGTTGGGGGAGGGCACTGAAGCTTTCTTT | CASSPRLGEGTEAFF | TRBJ1-1 | few | TRBV4-2 | NA
TGTGCCAGCACCCGGGACAGTAGAAACACCATATATTTT | CASTRDSRNTIYF | TRBJ1-3 | NA | TRBV7-9 | TRBD1
TGTGCCAGCAGCCCAAACACGTACGAGCAGTACTTC | CASSPNTYEQYF | TRBJ2-7 | once | TRBV7-2 | NA
TGTGCCAGCTCAGGACAAGCCGAGCAGTACTTC | CASSGQAEQYF | TRBJ2-7 | NA | TRBV18 | NA
TGTGCCAGCAGCTTAGATGTCGGGGGATCTGGCTATGAGCAGTTCTTC | CASSLDVGGSGYEQFF | TRBJ2-1 | NA | TRBV11-2 | NA
TGTGCCAGTAGCTTCGACAGGGGCGGCGAGCAGTACTTC | CASSFDRGGEQYF | TRBJ2-7 | once | TRBV19 | TRBD1
TGCGCCAGCAGCCGTTCCGGGACAGAGCAAGAGACCCAGTACTTC | CASSRSGTEQETQYF | TRBJ2-5 | NA | TRBV5-1 | TRBD1
TGCGCCAGCAGCCAGGGCCCTACTAGCGGGAGGGCTGATGAGCAGTTCTTC | CASSQGPTSGRADEQFF | TRBJ2-1 | NA | TRBV4-3 | TRBD2
TGTGCCAGCAGCTCACGCCCGGGGCTCGAAGCTTTCTTT | CASSSRPGLEAFF | TRBJ1-1 | NA | TRBV9 | NA
TGTGCCACAGGGACTGGCGGGGAGCTGTTTTTT | CATGTGGELFF | TRBJ2-2 | few | TRBV15 | NA
TGCGCCAGCAGCGGTTCTAGCGGGGGGTACAATGAGCAGTTCTTC | CASSGSSGGYNEQFF | TRBJ2-1 | NA | TRBV5-1 | TRBD2
TGTGCCAGCAGCCAAGAAGAAGAGACCCAGTACTTC | CASSQEEETQYF | TRBJ2-5 | NA | TRBV3-1/TRBV3-2 | NA
TGTGCCAGCAGCGCGGGACAGGGATCCAGCTACACCTTC | CASSAGQGSSYTF | TRBJ1-2 | NA | TRBV9 | TRBD1
TGTGCCACCAGCAGAGATCATCAGGGGGCATACGAGCAGTACTTC | CATSRDHQGAYEQYF | TRBJ2-7 | NA | TRBV15 | TRBD1
TGTGCCAGTAGTATGCGCAGGGAATTCTTTGAAAAACTGTTTTTT | CASSMRREFFEKLFF | TRBJ1-4 | few | TRBV19 | NA
TGCGCCAGCAGCCAAGATAGGGGAGGCCCGGGGGAGCAGTACTTC | CASSQDRGGPGEQYF | TRBJ2-7 | NA | TRBV4-3 | NA
TGTGCCAGCAGCTTTCGACAGGGGAATACCGGGGAGCTGTTTTTT | CASSFRQGNTGELFF | TRBJ2-2 | NA | TRBV5-8 | TRBD1
TGCGCCAGCAGCCAAGATTCGGCTCCACGAAACAATGAGCAGTTCTTC | CASSQDSAPRNNEQFF | TRBJ2-1 | NA | TRBV4-1 | NA
TGTGCCAGCAGCTTTTCGATGACCCAGTACTTC | CASSFSMTQYF | TRBJ2-5 | NA | TRBV5-4 | NA
TGTGCCAGCGCAGTGAACACTGAAGCTTTCTTT | CASAVNTEAFF | TRBJ1-1 | NA | TRBV19 | NA
TGTGCCAGCAGTCTTAGTAGACCCTACAATGAGCAGTTCTTC | CASSLSRPYNEQFF | TRBJ2-1 | NA | TRBV27 | NA
TGTGCCAGCAGCTCTCCGGGACTAGCGGACTACGAGCAGTACTTC | CASSSPGLADYEQYF | TRBJ2-7 | NA | TRBV7-2 | TRBD2
TGTGCCAGCAGTTTCGGAAGCTCTGGAAACACCATATATTTT | CASSFGSSGNTIYF | TRBJ1-3 | NA | TRBV28 | NA
TGTGCCAGCAGTTATACATTCTACGAGCAGTACTTC | CASSYTFYEQYF | TRBJ2-7 | once | TRBV6-2/TRBV6-3 | NA
TGTGCCAGCAGTTACTCGATCGGGACAGGGCTCTACGAGCAGTACTTC | CASSYSIGTGLYEQYF | TRBJ2-7 | NA | TRBV6-6 | TRBD1
TGTGCCAGCAGCTCTAGCGGGAGGGCCAGGGAGCAGTACTTC | CASSSSGRAREQYF | TRBJ2-7 | NA | TRBV7-3 | TRBD2
TGTGCCAGCAGCGTAGTGACTAGCTACAATGAGCAGTTCTTC | CASSVVTSYNEQFF | TRBJ2-1 | NA | TRBV9 | NA
TGTGCCAGCAGTTCCCCTTTTAGCGCGGGGGCCAACGTCCTGACTTTC | CASSSPFSAGANVLTF | TRBJ2-6 | NA | TRBV27 | NA
TGCGCCAGCAGCCCGCACCACGGGACAGCCTATGGCTACACCTTC | CASSPHHGTAYGYTF | TRBJ1-2 | few | TRBV4-3 | TRBD1
TGTGCCAGCAGCCTCAACCCGCAGGATGGCTACACCTTC | CASSLNPQDGYTF | TRBJ1-2 | once | TRBV4-2 | NA
TGTGCCAGCAGCCATCCCCTAGACAATGAGCAGTTCTTC | CASSHPLDNEQFF | TRBJ2-1 | NA | TRBV7-9 | NA
TGCGCCAGCAGCGAAAGACAGGGTCACGGATATGGCTACACCTTC | CASSERQGHGYGYTF | TRBJ1-2 | NA | TRBV4-3 | TRBD1
TGTGCCAGCACCCCGGGCCCTTCCTCTGGGGCCAACGTCCTGACTTTC | CASTPGPSSGANVLTF | TRBJ2-6 | NA | TRBV28 | NA
TGTGCCAGCAGCCTGGACAGGGTCTATCCCATTTTT | CASSLDRVYPIF | TRBJ1-1 | once | TRBV3-1/TRBV3-2 | TRBD1
TGTGCCAGCAGCCCGAGTTCGTGGACTGAAGCTTTCTTT | CASSPSSWTEAFF | TRBJ1-1 | NA | TRBV9 | NA
TGTGCCAGCAGCTTAGAGTCCACAAATTCACCCCTCCACTTT | CASSLESTNSPLHF | TRBJ1-6 | NA | TRBV11-3 | NA
TGTGCCTGGAGTAGATCAGGCTATGGCTACACCTTC | CAWSRSGYGYTF | TRBJ1-2 | NA | TRBV30 | NA
TGTGCCAGCAGCAAAGCTCCAAGGGGCCAGGGGGAAACTGAAGCTTTCTTT | CASSKAPRGQGETEAFF | TRBJ1-1 | NA | TRBV21-1 | NA
TGTGCCAGCAGCTTAGAGTTAGGGAGAGTGGCTGAAGCTTTCTTT | CASSLELGRVAEAFF | TRBJ1-1 | NA | TRBV7-6 | NA
TGTGCCAGCAGACTAGAAACAGGGGGTACTGAAGCTTTCTTT | CASRLETGGTEAFF | TRBJ1-1 | NA | TRBV6-5 | TRBD1
TGTGCCATCGGGGCAGGAAACACCATATATTTT | CAIGAGNTIYF | TRBJ1-3 | many | TRBV10-3 | NA
TGTGCCAGCAGCCCGGGACTAGCGGGAGGGGTAAACAACGTCATGAATACGCAGTATTTT | CASSPGLAGGVNNVMNTQYF | TRBJ2-3 | NA | TRBV7-3 | TRBD2
TGTGCCATCAGTGAAGGGGTTTCCGGGACTAGCAAGGGCAATGAGCAGTTCTTC | CAISEGVSGTSKGNEQFF | TRBJ2-1 | NA | TRBV10-3 | TRBD2
TGTGCCAGCAGCCGGGCCCAGAACTACGAGCAGTACTTC | CASSRAQNYEQYF | TRBJ2-7 | NA | TRBV3-1/TRBV3-2 | NA
TGTGCCAGCAGCTTACTGCCGGGACACTCTAATCAGCCCCAGCATTTT | CASSLLPGHSNQPQHF | TRBJ1-5 | NA | TRBV7-6 | NA
TGTGCCAGCAGTTTATCATCTCCCGGGAAGCTAAACTATGGCTACACCTTC | CASSLSSPGKLNYGYTF | TRBJ1-2 | NA | TRBV28 | NA
TGTGCCAGCAGTTTAACCCACGAGCAGTACTTC | CASSLTHEQYF | TRBJ2-7 | NA | TRBV28 | NA
TGTGCCAGCAGGCCCAGACCGGACTACATCTACGAGCAGTACTTC | CASRPRPDYIYEQYF | TRBJ2-7 | NA | TRBV6-5 | NA
TGTGCCAGTAGCCCCGGGACAGGGGCACAAGAGACCCAGTACTTC | CASSPGTGAQETQYF | TRBJ2-5 | NA | TRBV6-4 | TRBD1
TGCGCCAGCAGCCTGGGACTAGCGGGAGTGCTGAGCGCAGATACGCAGTATTTT | CASSLGLAGVLSADTQYF | TRBJ2-3 | NA | TRBV4-1 | TRBD2
TGTGCCAGCAGTGCGACAGGGACTGGAAACACCATATATTTT | CASSATGTGNTIYF | TRBJ1-3 | NA | TRBV6-2/TRBV6-3 | TRBD1
TGTGCCAGTAGCAGCAGGGGATCTGGGGCCAACGTCCTGACTTTC | CASSSRGSGANVLTF | TRBJ2-6 | NA | TRBV19 | NA